The clone carrying this T cell receptor (beta chain) was observed a handful of times. The antigen remains unidentified. This sample is drawn from a study of vaccination and CD4 T cells after COVID-19. The trim removed 3 bases at V and 1 base at J, leaving 10 bases unmatched. The CDR3 covers 19 residues. Germline loops: CDR1 ENHRY, CDR2 SYGVKD. Overall study results and limits: The study sampled relatively few convalescent patients and omitted early post-infection timepoints. The rise in median SARS-CoV-2-reactive clonotypes, from around 19 to 38, was not significant.

Scientists ran DNA taken from cultured CD4+ T cells through the Oncomine TCR Beta short-read assay for sequencing. TCRdb re-called the PCR reads through MiXCR, storing one row per CDR3 protein. Found here are over 3,500 distinct CDR3 sequences, over 12% of them singletons; the top ten hold around 20%. Sample treatment: approximately nine-day PBMC culture with coronavirus spike peptide pools or control peptides (ViraFEST assay). ViraFEST stimulated the growth of antigen-specific T cells using peptide pools and subsequently profiled their TCRs by sequencing. Sequences were obtained from CD4+ T cells from blood, cultured in vitro. This sequence was found in a human donor who had recovered from COVID-19. V and J are TRBV10-3 and TRBJ2-3, with 13 bases identical to TRBD2. The CDR3 DNA sequence: TGTGCCATCAGTGACCAGGGACTAGCGGGGACTACGGGCACAGATACGCAGTATTTT. As protein: CAISDQGLAGTTGTDTQYF.